Here is one TCR beta chain with its context. Its antigen is unknown. TCRdb re-analysed the RT-PCR reads in MiXCR, keeping a single row per CDR3 protein. The sample lists 560,000 or so distinct CDR3 sequences, less than 8% occurring once. The sample is drawn from a study of response to subunit inactivated influenza vaccine. Study-level results: The study's authors posited that every seasonal influenza vaccination enlists few new T cells.

This CDR3 contains 16 residues. Germline V gene lookup returns CDR1 SGHTA and CDR2 FQGNSA. V lost 5 bases to trimming and J lost 0 bases, with 15 bases between them. The chain couples TRBV7-2 to TRBJ2-3; D is unclear. The input for sequencing was PBMCs from blood, taken around 25 months after vaccination. This sequence originates from a man aged 50-75 years who received an inactivated influenza vaccine. Written as DNA, the CDR3 is TGTGCCAGCAGCCTATTTGCTGCGCGAAGCACAGATACGCAGTATTTT. It yields the protein CASSLFAARSTDTQYF.